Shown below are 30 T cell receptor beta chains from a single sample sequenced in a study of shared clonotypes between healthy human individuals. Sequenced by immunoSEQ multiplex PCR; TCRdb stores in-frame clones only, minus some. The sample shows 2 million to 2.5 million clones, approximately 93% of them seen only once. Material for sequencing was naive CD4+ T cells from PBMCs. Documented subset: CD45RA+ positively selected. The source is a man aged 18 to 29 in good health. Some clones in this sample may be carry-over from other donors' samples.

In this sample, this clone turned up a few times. The CDR3, as DNA: TGTGCCATCATTGACAGGGACGGCGGTGAAGCTTTCTTT. Translating gives CAIIDRDGGEAFF. J is TRBJ1-1 and V is TRBV10-3; 7 nucleotides line up with TRBD1. CDR3 length equals 13 residues. J was trimmed by 7 bases and V by 7 bases; bases with no gene match: 9. Germline CDR1 and CDR2: ENHRY and SYGVKD.

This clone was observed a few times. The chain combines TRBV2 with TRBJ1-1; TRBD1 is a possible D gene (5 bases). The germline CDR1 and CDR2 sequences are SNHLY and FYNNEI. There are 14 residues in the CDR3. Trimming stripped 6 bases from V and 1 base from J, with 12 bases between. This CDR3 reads CASRYRQRNTEAFF. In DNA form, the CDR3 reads TGTGCCAGCAGATATCGACAGAGGAACACTGAAGCTTTCTTT.

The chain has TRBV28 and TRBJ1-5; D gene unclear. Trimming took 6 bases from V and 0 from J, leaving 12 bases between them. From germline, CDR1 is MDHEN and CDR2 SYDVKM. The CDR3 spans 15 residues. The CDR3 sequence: CASSRNPYSNQPQHF. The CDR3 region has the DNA TGTGCCAGCAGCCGAAACCCCTATAGCAATCAGCCCCAGCATTTT.

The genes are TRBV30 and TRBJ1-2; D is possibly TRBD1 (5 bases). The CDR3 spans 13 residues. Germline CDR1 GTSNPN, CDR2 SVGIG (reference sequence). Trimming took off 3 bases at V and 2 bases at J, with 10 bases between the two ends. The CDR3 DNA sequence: TGTGCCTGGAGGTCAGGGAGGAACTATGGCTACACCTTC. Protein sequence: CAWRSGRNYGYTF. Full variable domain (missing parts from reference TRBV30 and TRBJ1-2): SQTIHQWPATLVQPVGSPLSLECTVEGTSNPNLYWYRQAAGRGLQLLFYSVGIGQISSEVPQNLSASRPQDRQFILSSKKLLLSDSGFYLCAWRSGRNYGYTFGSGTRLTVV.

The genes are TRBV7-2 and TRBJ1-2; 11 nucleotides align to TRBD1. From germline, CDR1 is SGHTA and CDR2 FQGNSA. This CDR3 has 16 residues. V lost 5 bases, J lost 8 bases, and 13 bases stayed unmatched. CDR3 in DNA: TGTGCCAGCAGCCCAACAGGGACAGGGGGTTTGCGAGGCTACACCTTC. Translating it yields CASSPTGTGGLRGYTF. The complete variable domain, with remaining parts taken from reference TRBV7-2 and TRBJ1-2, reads GAGVSQSPSNKVTEKGKDVELRCDPISGHTALYWYRQSLGQGLEFLIYFQGNSAPDKSGLPSDRFSAERTGGSVSTLTIQRTQQEDSAVYLCASSPTGTGGLRGYTFGSGTRLTVV.

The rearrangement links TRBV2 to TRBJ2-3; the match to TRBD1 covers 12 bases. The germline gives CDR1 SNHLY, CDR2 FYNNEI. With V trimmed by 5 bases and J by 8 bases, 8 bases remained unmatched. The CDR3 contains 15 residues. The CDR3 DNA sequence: TGTGCCAGCAGTTTATCCGGGACAGGGGGCAGTACGCAGTATTTT. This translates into CASSLSGTGGSTQYF.

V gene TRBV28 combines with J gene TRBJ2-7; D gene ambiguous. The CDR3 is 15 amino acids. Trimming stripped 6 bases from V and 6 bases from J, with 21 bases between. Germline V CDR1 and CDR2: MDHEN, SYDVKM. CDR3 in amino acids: CASSSPQVWEAEQYF. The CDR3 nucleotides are TGTGCCAGCAGCTCGCCTCAGGTCTGGGAAGCCGAGCAGTACTTC. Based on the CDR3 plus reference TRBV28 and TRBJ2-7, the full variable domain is DVKVTQSSRYLVKRTGEKVFLECVQDMDHENMFWYRQDPGLGLRLIYFSYDVKMKEKGDIPEGYSVSREKKERFSLILESASTNQTSMYLCASSSPQVWEAEQYFGPGTRLTVT.

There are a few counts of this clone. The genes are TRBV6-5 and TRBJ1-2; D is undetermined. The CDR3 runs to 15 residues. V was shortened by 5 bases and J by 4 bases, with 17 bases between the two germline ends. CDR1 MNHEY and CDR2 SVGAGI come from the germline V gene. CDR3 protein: CASSRPADTIYGYTF. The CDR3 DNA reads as TGTGCCAGCAGTCGCCCTGCCGACACCATCTATGGCTACACCTTC.

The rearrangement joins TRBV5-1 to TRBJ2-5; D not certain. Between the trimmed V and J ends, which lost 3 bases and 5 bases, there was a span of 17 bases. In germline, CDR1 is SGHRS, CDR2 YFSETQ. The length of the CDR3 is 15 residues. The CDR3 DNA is TGCGCCAGCAGCTCCCGCCGGGTCCCCGGGGAGACCCAGTACTTC. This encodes CASSSRRVPGETQYF.

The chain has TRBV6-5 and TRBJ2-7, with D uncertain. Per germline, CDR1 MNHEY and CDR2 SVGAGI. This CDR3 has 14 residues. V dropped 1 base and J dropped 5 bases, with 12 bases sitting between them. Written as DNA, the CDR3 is TGTGCCAGCAGTTACTTCAGGAGCCGGGACGAGCAGTACTTC. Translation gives CASSYFRSRDEQYF.

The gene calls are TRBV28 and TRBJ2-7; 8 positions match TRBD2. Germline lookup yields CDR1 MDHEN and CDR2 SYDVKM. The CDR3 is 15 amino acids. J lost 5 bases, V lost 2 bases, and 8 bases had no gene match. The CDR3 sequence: CASSLKMSGSHEQYF. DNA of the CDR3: TGTGCCAGCAGTTTAAAGATGAGCGGGAGTCACGAGCAGTACTTC.

This chain's CDR3 is CASSFSSGSYTDTQYF. The CDR3 bases are TGCGCCAGCAGCTTTTCCAGCGGGAGTTATACAGATACGCAGTATTTT. The chain couples TRBV5-1 to TRBJ2-3, with 8 nucleotides matching TRBD2. The CDR3 runs 16 residues. Germline assignment: CDR1 SGHRS and CDR2 YFSETQ. Germline trimming cut 2 bases from V and 3 bases from J; bases unmatched to any gene: 8.

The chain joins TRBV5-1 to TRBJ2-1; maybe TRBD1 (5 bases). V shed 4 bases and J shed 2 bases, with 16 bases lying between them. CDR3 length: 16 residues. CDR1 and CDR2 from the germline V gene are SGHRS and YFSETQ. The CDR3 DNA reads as TGCGCCAGCAGCCGACAGCCTGGTCTCACCTACAATGAGCAGTTCTTC. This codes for CASSRQPGLTYNEQFF.

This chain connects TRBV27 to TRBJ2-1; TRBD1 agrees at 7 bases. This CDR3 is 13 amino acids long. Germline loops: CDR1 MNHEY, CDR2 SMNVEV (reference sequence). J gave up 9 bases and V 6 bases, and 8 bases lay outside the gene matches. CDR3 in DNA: TGTGCCAGCAGCCCTCAGGGGGTAGGTGAGCAGTTCTTC. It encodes CASSPQGVGEQFF.

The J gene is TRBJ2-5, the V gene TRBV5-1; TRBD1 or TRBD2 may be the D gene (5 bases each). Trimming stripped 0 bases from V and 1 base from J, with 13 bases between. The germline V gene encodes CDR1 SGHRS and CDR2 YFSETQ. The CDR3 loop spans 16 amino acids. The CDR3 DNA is TGCGCCAGCAGCTTGGGGGACCAGGCCGGCCAAGAGACCCAGTACTTC. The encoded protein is CASSLGDQAGQETQYF.

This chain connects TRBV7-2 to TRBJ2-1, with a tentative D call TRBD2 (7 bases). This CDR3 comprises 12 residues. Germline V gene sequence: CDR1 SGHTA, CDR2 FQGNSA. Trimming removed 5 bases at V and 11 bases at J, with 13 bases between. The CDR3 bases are TGTGCCAGCAGCGTTAAGCGGGACAAGCAGTTCTTC. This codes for CASSVKRDKQFF.

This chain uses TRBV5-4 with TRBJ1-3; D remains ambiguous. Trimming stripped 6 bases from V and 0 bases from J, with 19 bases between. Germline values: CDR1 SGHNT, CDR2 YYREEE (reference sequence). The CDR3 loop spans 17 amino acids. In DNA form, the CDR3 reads TGTGCCAGCACTTACTCCGCCGGCCGGACCTCTGGAAACACCATATATTTT. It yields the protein CASTYSAGRTSGNTIYF.

CDR3 sequence (DNA): TGTGCCAGCAGTTTACGGACTAGCGGGAGGCAAGAGACCCAGTACTTC. Its protein is CASSLRTSGRQETQYF. The chain employs TRBV28 and TRBJ2-5; 14 bases agree with TRBD2. Germline V gene lookup returns CDR1 MDHEN and CDR2 SYDVKM. This CDR3 contains 16 residues. With 2 bases clipped from V and 2 bases from J, the junction kept 1 base outside the gene matches.

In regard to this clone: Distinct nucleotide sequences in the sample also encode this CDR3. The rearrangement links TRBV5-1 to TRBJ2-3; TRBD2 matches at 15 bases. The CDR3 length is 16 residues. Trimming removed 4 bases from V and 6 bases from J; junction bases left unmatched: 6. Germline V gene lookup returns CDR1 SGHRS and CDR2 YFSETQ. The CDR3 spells CASSSGLAGGPDTQYF. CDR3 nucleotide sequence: TGCGCCAGCAGCAGCGGACTAGCGGGAGGGCCGGATACGCAGTATTTT.

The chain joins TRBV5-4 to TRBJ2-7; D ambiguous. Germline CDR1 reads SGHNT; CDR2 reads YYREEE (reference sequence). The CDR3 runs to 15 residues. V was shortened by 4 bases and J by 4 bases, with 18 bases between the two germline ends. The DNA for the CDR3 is TGTGCCAGCAGCGACCCGAGGCCTGGATTATACGAGCAGTACTTC. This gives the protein CASSDPRPGLYEQYF.

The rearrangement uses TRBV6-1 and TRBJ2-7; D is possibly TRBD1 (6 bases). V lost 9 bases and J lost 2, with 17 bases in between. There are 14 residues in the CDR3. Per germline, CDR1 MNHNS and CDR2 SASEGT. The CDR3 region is CASRTQGLTYEQYF. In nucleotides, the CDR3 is TGTGCCAGTAGAACCCAGGGGCTTACCTACGAGCAGTACTTC.

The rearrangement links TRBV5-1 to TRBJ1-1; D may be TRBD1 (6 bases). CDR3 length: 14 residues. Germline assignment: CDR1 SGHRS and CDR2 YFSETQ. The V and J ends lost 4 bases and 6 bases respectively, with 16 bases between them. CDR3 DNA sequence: TGCGCCAGCAGCAAAGCGGGGGGGCTCCCTGAAGCTTTCTTT. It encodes CASSKAGGLPEAFF.

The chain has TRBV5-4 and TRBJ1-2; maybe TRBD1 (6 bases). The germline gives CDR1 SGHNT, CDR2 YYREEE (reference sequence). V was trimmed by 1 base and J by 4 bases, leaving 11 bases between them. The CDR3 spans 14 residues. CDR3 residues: CASSLLVGGYGYTF. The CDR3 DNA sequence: TGTGCCAGCAGCTTGTTGGTAGGGGGCTATGGCTACACCTTC.

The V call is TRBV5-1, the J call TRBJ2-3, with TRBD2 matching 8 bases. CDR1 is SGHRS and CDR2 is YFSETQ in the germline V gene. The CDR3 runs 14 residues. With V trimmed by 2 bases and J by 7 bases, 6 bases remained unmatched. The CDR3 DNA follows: TGCGCCAGCAGCTTACGGGAGGGTTGGTATACGCAGTATTTT. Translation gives CASSLREGWYTQYF.

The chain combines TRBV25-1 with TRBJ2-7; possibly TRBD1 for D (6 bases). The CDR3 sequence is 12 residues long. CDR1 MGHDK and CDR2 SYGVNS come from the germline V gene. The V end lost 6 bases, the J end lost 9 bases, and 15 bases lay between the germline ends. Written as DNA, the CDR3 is TGTGCCAGCAGCCTATCGACAGGTTCGCAGTACTTC. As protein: CASSLSTGSQYF.

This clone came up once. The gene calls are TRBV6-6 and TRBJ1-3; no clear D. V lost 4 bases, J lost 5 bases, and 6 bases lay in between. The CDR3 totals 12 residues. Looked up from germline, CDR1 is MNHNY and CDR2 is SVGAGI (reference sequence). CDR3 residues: CASSSTRNTIYF. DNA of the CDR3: TGTGCCAGCAGTTCCACGAGAAACACCATATATTTT.

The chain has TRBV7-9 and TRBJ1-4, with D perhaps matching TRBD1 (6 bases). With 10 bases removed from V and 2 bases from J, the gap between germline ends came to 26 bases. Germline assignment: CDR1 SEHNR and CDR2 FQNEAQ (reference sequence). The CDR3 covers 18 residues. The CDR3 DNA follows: TGTGCCACCCCGTTATGGCAGGGGAGCTACGCGACTAATGAAAAACTGTTTTTT. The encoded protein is CATPLWQGSYATNEKLFF.

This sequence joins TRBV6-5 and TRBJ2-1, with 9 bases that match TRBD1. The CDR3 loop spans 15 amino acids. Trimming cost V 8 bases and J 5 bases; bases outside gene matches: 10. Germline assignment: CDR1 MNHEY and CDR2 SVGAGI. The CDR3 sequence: CASRKWDRENNEQFF. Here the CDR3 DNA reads TGTGCCAGCCGAAAGTGGGACAGGGAAAACAATGAGCAGTTCTTC.

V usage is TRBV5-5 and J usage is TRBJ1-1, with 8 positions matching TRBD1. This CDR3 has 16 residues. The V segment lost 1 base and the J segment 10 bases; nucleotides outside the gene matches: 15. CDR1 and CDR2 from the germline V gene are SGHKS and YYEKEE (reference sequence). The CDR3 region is CASSLFSQGVDLGAFF. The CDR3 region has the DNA TGTGCCAGCAGCTTGTTTTCACAGGGGGTAGATTTGGGAGCTTTCTTT.

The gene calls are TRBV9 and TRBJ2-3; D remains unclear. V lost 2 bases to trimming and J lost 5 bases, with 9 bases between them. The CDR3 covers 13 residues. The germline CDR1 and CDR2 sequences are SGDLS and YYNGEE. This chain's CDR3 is CASSVGELDTQYF. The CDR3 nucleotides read TGTGCCAGCAGCGTGGGTGAGCTAGATACGCAGTATTTT.